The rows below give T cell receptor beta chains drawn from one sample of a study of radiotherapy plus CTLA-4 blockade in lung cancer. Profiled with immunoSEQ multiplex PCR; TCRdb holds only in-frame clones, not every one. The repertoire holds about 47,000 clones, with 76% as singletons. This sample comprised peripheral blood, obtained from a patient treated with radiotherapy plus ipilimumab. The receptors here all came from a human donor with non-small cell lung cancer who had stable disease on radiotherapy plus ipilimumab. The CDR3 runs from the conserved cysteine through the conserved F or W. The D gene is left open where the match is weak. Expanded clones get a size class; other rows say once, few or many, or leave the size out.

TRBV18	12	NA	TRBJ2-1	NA	CASSPRWDEQFF	TGCGCCAGCTCACCACGATGGGATGAGCAGTTCTTC
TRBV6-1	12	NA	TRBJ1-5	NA	CASSRGSQPQHF	TGTGCCAGCAGTCGGGGGTCCCAGCCCCAGCATTTT
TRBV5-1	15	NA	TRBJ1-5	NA	CASSLEGVGNQPQHF	TGCGCCAGCAGCTTGGAAGGTGTTGGCAATCAGCCCCAGCATTTT
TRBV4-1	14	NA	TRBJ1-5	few	CASSQVEGNQPQHF	TGCGCCAGCAGCCAAGTAGAGGGTAATCAGCCCCAGCATTTT
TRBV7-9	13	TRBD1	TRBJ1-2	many	CASRRGQGGSYTF	TGTGCCAGCAGGCGCGGACAGGGGGGCAGCTACACCTTC
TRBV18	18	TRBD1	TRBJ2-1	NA	CASSLSGTGATILNEQFF	TGTGCCAGCTCACTTTCCGGGACAGGGGCTACCATCCTTAATGAGCAGTTCTTC
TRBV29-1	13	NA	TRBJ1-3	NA	CSVESGTQNTIYF	TGCAGCGTTGAGAGCGGGACACAGAACACCATATATTTT
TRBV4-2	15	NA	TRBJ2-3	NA	CASSQGAGVTDTQYF	TGTGCCAGCAGCCAAGGGGCCGGAGTCACAGATACGCAGTATTTT
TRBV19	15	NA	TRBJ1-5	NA	CASRYGRDSNQPQHF	TGTGCCAGTAGATACGGCAGGGATAGCAATCAGCCCCAGCATTTT
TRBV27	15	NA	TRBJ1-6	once	CASSLSIAGNSPLHF	TGTGCCAGCAGTTTATCGATAGCAGGAAATTCACCCCTCCACTTT
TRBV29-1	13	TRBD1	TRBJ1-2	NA	CSVVDRGPYGYTF	TGCAGCGTTGTGGACAGGGGGCCGTATGGCTACACCTTC
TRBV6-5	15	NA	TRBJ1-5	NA	CASSYGRYSNQPQHF	TGTGCCAGCAGTTACGGGAGATATAGCAATCAGCCCCAGCATTTT
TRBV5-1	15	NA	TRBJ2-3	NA	CASSLGLGGTDTQYF	TGCGCCAGCAGCTTGGGACTTGGGGGCACAGATACGCAGTATTTT
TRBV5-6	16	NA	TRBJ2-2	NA	CASSLGHLTNTGELFF	TGTGCCAGCAGCTTGGGCCATCTGACGAACACCGGGGAGCTGTTTTTT
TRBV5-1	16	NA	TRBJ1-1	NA	CASSLGVGGWNTEAFF	TGCGCCAGCAGCTTGGGGGTCGGGGGTTGGAACACTGAAGCTTTCTTT
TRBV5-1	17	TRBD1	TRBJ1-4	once	CASSISTGGRTNEKLFF	TGCGCCAGCAGCATCAGCACAGGGGGCAGGACTAATGAAAAACTGTTTTTT
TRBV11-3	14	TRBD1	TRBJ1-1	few	CASSSQGANTEAFF	TGTGCCAGCAGCTCCCAGGGGGCGAACACTGAAGCTTTCTTT
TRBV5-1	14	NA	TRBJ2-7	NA	CASSLGAQPNEQYF	TGCGCCAGCAGCTTGGGGGCCCAACCTAACGAGCAGTACTTC
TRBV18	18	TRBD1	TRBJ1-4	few	CASSPGTGARRGNEKLFF	TGTGCCAGCTCACCCGGGACAGGGGCCCGTCGGGGTAATGAAAAACTGTTTTTT
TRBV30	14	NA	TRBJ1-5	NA	CAWSKKSGNQPQHF	TGTGCCTGGAGTAAAAAATCCGGCAATCAGCCCCAGCATTTT
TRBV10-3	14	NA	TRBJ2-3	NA	CAILAGTSTDTQYF	TGTGCCATCTTGGCGGGGACTAGCACAGATACGCAGTATTTT
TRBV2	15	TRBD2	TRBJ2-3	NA	CASSAEGLAGDTQYF	TGTGCCAGCAGCGCTGAAGGACTAGCGGGGGATACGCAGTATTTT
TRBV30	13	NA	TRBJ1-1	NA	CAWRFGMNTEAFF	TGTGCCTGGAGATTTGGGATGAACACTGAAGCTTTCTTT
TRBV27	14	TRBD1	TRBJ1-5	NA	CASRGTEVRQPQHF	TGTGCCAGCAGAGGGACAGAGGTACGGCAGCCCCAGCATTTT
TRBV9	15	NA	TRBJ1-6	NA	CASSVREGYNSPLHF	TGTGCCAGCAGCGTCAGGGAGGGCTATAATTCACCCCTCCACTTT